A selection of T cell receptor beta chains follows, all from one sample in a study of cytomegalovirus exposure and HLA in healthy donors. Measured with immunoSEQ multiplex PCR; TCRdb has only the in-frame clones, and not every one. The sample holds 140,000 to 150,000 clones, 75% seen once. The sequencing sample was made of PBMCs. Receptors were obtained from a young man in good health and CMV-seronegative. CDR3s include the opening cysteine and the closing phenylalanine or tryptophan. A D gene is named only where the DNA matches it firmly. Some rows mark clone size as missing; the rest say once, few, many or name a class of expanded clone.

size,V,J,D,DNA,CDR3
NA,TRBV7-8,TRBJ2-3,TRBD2,TGTGCCAGCAGCTCCTTAGCGGGGAGCACAGATACGCAGTATTTT,CASSSLAGSTDTQYF
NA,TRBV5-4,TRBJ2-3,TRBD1,TGTGCCAGCAGCCTTGACAGGGGCACAGATACGCAGTATTTT,CASSLDRGTDTQYF
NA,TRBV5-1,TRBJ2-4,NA,TGCGCCAGCAGCCCCCCTGGTGGGTTGGTCAGGAACATTCAGTACTTC,CASSPPGGLVRNIQYF
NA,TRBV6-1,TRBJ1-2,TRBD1,TGTGCCAGCAGTGAAGCGGACAGGGGACGCTATGGCTACACCTTC,CASSEADRGRYGYTF
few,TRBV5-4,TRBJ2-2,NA,TGTGCCAGCAGCTGGCTGACTGCTACGAACACCGGGGAGCTGTTTTTT,CASSWLTATNTGELFF
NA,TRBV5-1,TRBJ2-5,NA,TGCGCCAGCTTCCCCCAGGGTTTAGGGGAGACCCAGTACTTC,CASFPQGLGETQYF
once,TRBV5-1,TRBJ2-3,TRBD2,TGCGCCAGCAGCGTGAATAGCGGGGGATCAGATACGCAGTATTTT,CASSVNSGGSDTQYF
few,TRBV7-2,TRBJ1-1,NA,TGTGCCAGCAGCTTAGTCGGCAGCGGGGACACTGAAGCTTTCTTT,CASSLVGSGDTEAFF
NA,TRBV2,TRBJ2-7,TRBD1,TGTGCCAGCAGAGAGACAGGGATAGACGAGCAGTACTTC,CASRETGIDEQYF
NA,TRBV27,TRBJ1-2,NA,TGTGCCAGCAGCCCACGGGGGTATGGGGGCTACACCTTC,CASSPRGYGGYTF
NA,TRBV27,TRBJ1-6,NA,TGTGCCAGCAGTCTAATGGGGGGGGGAGGCCATAATTCACCCCTCCACTTT,CASSLMGGGGHNSPLHF
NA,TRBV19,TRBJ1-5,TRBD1,TGTGCCAGTGCCCGGACAGGGGGGAATCAGCCCCAGCATTTT,CASARTGGNQPQHF
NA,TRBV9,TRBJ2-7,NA,TGTGCCAGCAGCGTAGAGCTAGGTCTATCCTACGAGCAGTACTTC,CASSVELGLSYEQYF
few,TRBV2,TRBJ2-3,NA,TGTGCCAGCACCGGGGTCTGGGGCACAGATACGCAGTATTTT,CASTGVWGTDTQYF
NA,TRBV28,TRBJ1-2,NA,TGTGCCAGCGCCTGGGCAGCTTCTAACTATGGCTACACCTTC,CASAWAASNYGYTF
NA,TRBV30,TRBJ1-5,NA,TGTGCCTGGAGATACAAACAGGGAAACAATCAGCCCCAGCATTTT,CAWRYKQGNNQPQHF
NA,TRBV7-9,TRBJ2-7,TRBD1,TGTGCCAGCAGCTTGGGGGACAGGGACCTTTACGAGCAGTACTTC,CASSLGDRDLYEQYF
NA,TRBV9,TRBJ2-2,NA,TGTGCCAGCAGCGTAGGGCGGGGCATGAGCGGGGAGCTGTTTTTT,CASSVGRGMSGELFF
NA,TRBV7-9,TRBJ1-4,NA,TGTGCCAGCAGCCGCGTGCAGCAGGAAGAAAAACTGTTTTTT,CASSRVQQEEKLFF
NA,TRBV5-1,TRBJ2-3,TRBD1,TGCGCCAGCAGCGCAGGACAGGGCAGCACAGATACGCAGTATTTT,CASSAGQGSTDTQYF
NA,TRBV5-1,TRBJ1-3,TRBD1,TGCGCCAGCAGCTTGCTTGGACAGGGGAACGGAAACACCATATATTTT,CASSLLGQGNGNTIYF
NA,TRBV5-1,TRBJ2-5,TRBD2,TGCGCCAGCAGGCCAGCGGGGGGTAAAGAGACCCAGTACTTC,CASRPAGGKETQYF
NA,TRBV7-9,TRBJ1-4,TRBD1,TGTGCCAGCAGCTCTGGTAGGACAGGACTAAATGAAAAACTGTTTTTT,CASSSGRTGLNEKLFF
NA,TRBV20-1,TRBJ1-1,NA,TGCAGTGCTATCCGGTCTGAAGCTTTCTTT,CSAIRSEAFF
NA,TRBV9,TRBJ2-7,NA,TGTGCCAGCAGCGTAGGGGACAACTCCTACGAGCAGTACTTC,CASSVGDNSYEQYF
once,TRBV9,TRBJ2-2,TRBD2,TGTGCCAGCAGCCCCCGGACTAGCGCGGACACCGGGGAGCTGTTTTTT,CASSPRTSADTGELFF
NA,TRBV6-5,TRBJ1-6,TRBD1,TGTGCCAGCAGACCCGGGACAGCAAATTCACCCCTCCACTTT,CASRPGTANSPLHF
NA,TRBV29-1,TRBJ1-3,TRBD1,TGCAGCGTTGAACGGGACAGGGGGGGAAACACCATATATTTT,CSVERDRGGNTIYF
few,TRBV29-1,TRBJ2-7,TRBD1,TGCAGCGTGGGACAGGAGGAACCCTACGAGCAGTACTTC,CSVGQEEPYEQYF
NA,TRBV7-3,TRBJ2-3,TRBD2,TGTGCCAGCAGCTTGTCTCGGGGGGGCGTGGATACGCAGTATTTT,CASSLSRGGVDTQYF
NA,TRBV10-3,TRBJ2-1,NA,TGTGCCATCGGGACAAGCAATGAGCAGTTCTTC,CAIGTSNEQFF
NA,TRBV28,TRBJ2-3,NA,TGTGCCAGCACCCGGGGAGATACGCAGTATTTT,CASTRGDTQYF
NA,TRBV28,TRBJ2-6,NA,TGTGCCAGCAGTTTAAGGGGCAGGGGGGCCAACGTCCTGACTTTC,CASSLRGRGANVLTF
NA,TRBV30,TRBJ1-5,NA,TGTGCCTGGAGTAACGGGGGAACGAGTCAGCCCCAGCATTTT,CAWSNGGTSQPQHF
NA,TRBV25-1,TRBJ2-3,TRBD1,TGTGCCAGCAGTGCCAACGGACAGGGTTTAGATACGCAGTATTTT,CASSANGQGLDTQYF
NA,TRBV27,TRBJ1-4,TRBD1,TGTGCCAGCAGTTTAGCGGGGGGACAGGGTTTAACTAATGAAAAACTGTTTTTT,CASSLAGGQGLTNEKLFF
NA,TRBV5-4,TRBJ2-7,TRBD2,TGTGCCAGCAGCTTTCGTGGGGCGGGAGGAGAGCAGTACTTC,CASSFRGAGGEQYF
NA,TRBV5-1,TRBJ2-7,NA,TGCGCCAGCAGCTGGGGCAGCTACTCCTACGAGCAGTACTTC,CASSWGSYSYEQYF
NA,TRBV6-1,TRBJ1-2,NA,TGTGCCAGCAGAGAAGAGGGAGGAAATTTC,CASREEGGNF
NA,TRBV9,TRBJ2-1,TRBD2,TGTGCCAGCAGCGTAGAGGTAGCGGGAGAACGTGAGCAGTTCTTC,CASSVEVAGEREQFF
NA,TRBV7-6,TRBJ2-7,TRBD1,TGTGCCAGCAGCTTAGGGACAGGGGGCCCCTACGAGCAGTACTTC,CASSLGTGGPYEQYF
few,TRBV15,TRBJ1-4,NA,TGTGCCACCAGCAGAGGAGACCTAGGGAGGGATGAAAAACTGTTTTTT,CATSRGDLGRDEKLFF
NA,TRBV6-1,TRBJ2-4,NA,TGTGCCAGCGCCTCTGCCGGGGTCAAAAACATTCAGTACTTC,CASASAGVKNIQYF
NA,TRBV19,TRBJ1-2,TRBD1,TGTGCCAGTAGCAATCCGGACAGGGGGCGTAACTACACCTTC,CASSNPDRGRNYTF
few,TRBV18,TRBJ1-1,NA,TGTGCCAGCTCAGCCGGGCAGGGGACAATGAACACTGAAGCTTTCTTT,CASSAGQGTMNTEAFF
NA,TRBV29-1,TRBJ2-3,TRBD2,TGCAGCGTTGAAGGGACTAGCGGGGCCACAGATACGCAGTATTTT,CSVEGTSGATDTQYF
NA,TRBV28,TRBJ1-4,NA,TGTGCCAGCAGTCCACTTAGGGAGGGTGAAAAACTGTTTTTT,CASSPLREGEKLFF
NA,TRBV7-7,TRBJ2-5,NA,TGTGCTAGCAGCTTAGGTCACAGTCAAGAGACCCAGTACTTC,CASSLGHSQETQYF